The clone carrying this T cell receptor beta chain has only a few counts. The antigen is undetermined. This sample was taken from a study of vaccination effects on CD4 cells after COVID-19. V gave up 4 bases and J gave up 6 bases; unmatched junction bases: 4. The germline V gene has CDR1 SGHAT and CDR2 FQNNGV. CDR3 length equals 15 residues. Profiled with immunoSEQ multiplex PCR; TCRdb holds only in-frame clones, not every one. The sample consists of tens of thousands of clones, approximately 81% of them appearing once. Before sequencing took place, the ViraFEST assay used viral peptide pools to expand antigen-specific CD4+ T cells. Isolating CD4+ T cells followed about 10 days of culture.

Here the sequenced sample was CD4+ T cells from PBMCs cultured with HCoV-229E spike peptides, taken before COVID-19 vaccination. V and J are TRBV11-2 and TRBJ2-1; 12 nucleotides agree with TRBD1. The sequence came from a human donor who received a COVID-19 vaccine. CDR3 region: CASSYRDRGLNEQFF. In DNA, the CDR3 is TGTGCCAGCAGCTACCGGGACAGGGGGCTCAATGAGCAGTTCTTC.